Reported below is one T cell receptor beta chain. Its specificity is unknown. From the second PCR step, alpha and beta chains were amplified apart. The entry originates in a study of naive and memory T cell subsets. CDR1 is SGHNT and CDR2 is YENEEA in the germline V gene. This CDR3 is built from 16 residues. V lost 6 bases and J lost 4; bases outside the gene matches: 12. Study results and limitations: From naive to CM, EM and EMRA, diversity decreased and Gini increased.

An equimolar mix of two oligonucleotides served as the beta constant-region primer for TRBC1 and TRBC2. Ligated cDNA was amplified by four rounds of PCR with nested alpha and beta constant-region primers and SP2. TCRdb re-called the UMI-ligation and nested PCR reads through MiXCR, storing one row per CDR3 protein. Of approximately 27,000 distinct CDR3 sequences in the sample, roughly a tenth are singletons; the top ten hold approximately 15%. This sequence was found in a human donor in good health. J is TRBJ2-1 and V is TRBV11-3, with 7 bases identical to TRBD1. Sequencing used effector memory CD4+ T cells from blood. The subset was: effector memory, CD45RA- CD27-. Here the CDR3 reads CASSRGQYTPYNEQFF. For the CDR3, the DNA is TGTGCCAGCAGTCGGGGACAGTACACCCCTTACAATGAGCAGTTCTTC.